Each of the 31 T cell receptor beta chains below was sequenced from the same sample in a study of control samples from healthy donors and cancer patients. Libraries were prepared by immunoSEQ multiplex PCR; TCRdb keeps only in-frame clonotypes and omits some of them. The profile shows 100,000 to 150,000 clones, roughly 88% of them singletons. The specimen sequenced was blood. These receptors were collected from a man aged 50 to 60 in good health.

The chain has TRBV11-3 and TRBJ1-2, with TRBD1 matching 8 bases. The CDR3 is made up of 14 amino acids. Germline V gives CDR1 SGHNT, CDR2 YENEEA. With 4 bases clipped from V and 6 bases from J, the junction kept 7 bases outside the gene matches. The CDR3 sequence is CASSSGQGFDGYTF. As DNA, the CDR3 is TGTGCCAGCAGCTCCGGACAGGGTTTCGATGGCTACACCTTC.

The chain uses TRBV28 and TRBJ1-1, with D possibly matching TRBD1 (6 bases). This CDR3 spans 14 amino acids. Germline V gene sequence: CDR1 MDHEN, CDR2 SYDVKM. Trimming took 5 bases from V and 1 from J, leaving 11 bases between them. The CDR3: CASSVDRRNTEAFF. The DNA of the CDR3 is TGTGCCAGCAGTGTGGACAGAAGGAACACTGAAGCTTTCTTT.

This chain uses TRBV3-1 (or the pseudogene TRBV3-2) with TRBJ1-1; tentative D call: TRBD1 (5 bases). Germline V gives CDR1 LGHDT, CDR2 YNNKEL (reference sequence). The CDR3 covers 14 residues. The V end was cut by 5 bases, the J end by 3 bases, with 13 bases between. CDR3 in DNA: TGTGCCAGCAGCTCCAGGGATTTGGACACTGAAGCTTTCTTT. Translated: CASSSRDLDTEAFF.

The chain uses TRBV5-1 and TRBJ1-1; D remains unclear. Germline CDR1 SGHRS, CDR2 YFSETQ. Trimming pared 4 bases from V and 4 bases from J, leaving 14 bases between. The CDR3 is 14 residues long. The CDR3: CASSLFLGSTEAFF. In nucleotides, the CDR3 is TGCGCCAGCAGCCTCTTTTTGGGGAGCACTGAAGCTTTCTTT.

V and J are TRBV6-5 and TRBJ2-1; 12 nucleotides match TRBD1. Germline CDR1 and CDR2: MNHEY and SVGAGI. The CDR3 contains 15 residues. With V trimmed by 4 bases and J by 8 bases, 6 bases remained unmatched. CDR3 coding DNA: TGTGCCAGCAGTTTTCCGGGACAGGGGGCCCATGAGCAGTTCTTC. Translating it yields CASSFPGQGAHEQFF.

This clone appeared once. Relative to the germline gene, one junction end is altered; a read error may explain this. The chain links TRBV2 to TRBJ1-1, with TRBD1 as a possible D gene (5 bases). CDR1 is SNHLY and CDR2 is FYNNEI in the germline V gene. The CDR3 runs 10 residues. CDR3 region: CASRGTGGIF. CDR3 nucleotide sequence: TGTGCCAGCAGGGGGACGGGGGGGATCTTT.

This chain joins TRBV19 and TRBJ1-5, with D possibly being TRBD1 (5 bases). The CDR3 runs to 15 residues. The V and J ends lost 5 bases and 5 bases respectively, with 16 bases between them. CDR1 is LNHDA and CDR2 is SQIVND in the germline V gene (reference sequence). CDR3 sequence: CASSARDGGHQPQHF. Here the CDR3 DNA reads TGTGCCAGTAGTGCCCGGGACGGAGGGCATCAGCCCCAGCATTTT.

The chain has TRBV3-1 (or the pseudogene TRBV3-2) and TRBJ1-2, with no clear D. V was pared by 1 base and J by 4 bases, with 10 bases between. Germline CDR1 is LGHDT and CDR2 is YNNKEL (reference sequence). The CDR3 is made up of 14 amino acids. The CDR3 DNA reads as TGTGCCAGCAGCCAAGGTACAGTTCGCTATGGCTACACCTTC. Encoded protein: CASSQGTVRYGYTF.

This clone was seen only a few times. The chain uses TRBV6-1 and TRBJ2-2; D not resolved. Trimming removed 0 bases from V and 2 bases from J, with 13 bases in between. The germline V gene encodes CDR1 MNHNS and CDR2 SASEGT. This CDR3 has 17 amino acids. The CDR3 here is CASSEAVVMRNTGELFF. The CDR3 DNA follows: TGTGCCAGCAGTGAAGCGGTGGTTATGCGAAACACCGGGGAGCTGTTTTTT.

In this sample, this clone turned up a few times. The chain is built from TRBV4-1 and TRBJ2-7, with TRBD2 matching over 14 bases. There are 15 residues in the CDR3. From germline, CDR1 is MGHRA and CDR2 YSYEKL. The V gene end was trimmed by 1 base and the J gene end by 7 bases; junction bases not matched to a gene: 3. CDR3 DNA sequence: TGCGCCAGCAGCCAAGGACTAGCGGGGGGGCGGGAGCAGTACTTC. Its translation: CASSQGLAGGREQYF.

The chain uses TRBV30 and TRBJ2-7; 11 bases are shared with TRBD2. This CDR3 region has 16 residues. V was pared by 3 bases and J by 2 bases, with 9 bases of the junction left unmatched. CDR1 is GTSNPN and CDR2 is SVGIG in the germline V gene (reference sequence). CDR3 amino acids: CAWSTGTSGKTYEQYF. CDR3 DNA: TGTGCCTGGAGCACCGGGACTAGCGGTAAAACCTACGAGCAGTACTTC.

V and J are TRBV6-2 or TRBV6-3 and TRBJ2-6; a weak D match, TRBD2 (7 bases). Trimming pared 2 bases from V and 2 bases from J, leaving 13 bases between. Germline V CDR1 and CDR2: MNHEY, SVGEGT. The CDR3 has 17 amino acids. The CDR3 spells CASSYDSGGAGANVLTF. DNA for the CDR3: TGTGCCAGCAGTTACGATTCGGGGGGCGCTGGGGCCAACGTCCTGACTTTC.

The chain is built from TRBV28 and TRBJ2-7, with 9 bases aligning to TRBD1. The V segment lost 1 base and the J segment 0 bases; nucleotides outside the gene matches: 1. Germline CDR1 MDHEN, CDR2 SYDVKM. The CDR3 is 15 residues long. CDR3 in DNA: TGTGCCAGCAGTTTATTGGGACAGGGCTCCTACGAGCAGTACTTC. Translated: CASSLLGQGSYEQYF.

This clone was observed a handful of times. This chain's CDR3 is CASSHERRQMKETQYF. DNA for the CDR3: TGTGCCAGCAGCCACGAACGCAGACAGATGAAAGAGACCCAGTACTTC. The chain joins TRBV7-6 to TRBJ2-5; D might be TRBD1 (5 bases). Germline CDR1 and CDR2: SGHVS and FNYEAQ. CDR3 length: 16 amino acids. V shed 5 bases and J shed 3 bases, with 19 bases lying between them.

V usage is TRBV14 and J usage is TRBJ1-4; D gene uncertain. Trimming pared 6 bases from V and 7 bases from J, leaving 9 bases between. The germline CDR1 and CDR2 sequences are SGHDN and FVKESK. The CDR3 length is 12 residues. The CDR3 sequence: CASSRVGEKLFF. Written as DNA, the CDR3 is TGTGCCAGCAGTCGTGTAGGTGAAAAACTGTTTTTT. The variable domain in full, completed from reference TRBV14 and TRBJ1-4, reads EAGVTQFPSHSVIEKGQTVTLRCDPISGHDNLYWYRRVMGKEIKFLLHFVKESKQDESGMPNNRFLAERTGGTYSTLKVQPAELEDSGVYFCASSRVGEKLFFGSGTQLSVL.

The rearrangement links TRBV5-1 to TRBJ1-1; no definite D call. V was pared by 0 bases and J by 0 bases, with 6 bases between. Germline V gene lookup returns CDR1 SGHRS and CDR2 YFSETQ. The CDR3 has 14 amino acids. The CDR3 nucleotides read TGCGCCAGCAGCTTGGCCCCAGTGAACACTGAAGCTTTCTTT. Protein: CASSLAPVNTEAFF.

The chain links TRBV19 to TRBJ1-3, with 7 bases identical to TRBD1. CDR1 and CDR2 (germline): LNHDA, SQIVND (reference sequence). With 5 bases clipped from V and 0 bases from J, the junction kept 1 base outside the gene matches. The CDR3 consists of 14 residues. In DNA, the CDR3 is TGTGCCAGTAGTTGGGACAGCTCTGGAAACACCATATATTTT. This gives the protein CASSWDSSGNTIYF.

This clone occurred a few times. One junction end does not reproduce the germline sequence, and a read error may be involved. This sequence joins TRBV9 and TRBJ1-1, with D uncertain. In germline, CDR1 is SGDLS, CDR2 YYNGEE. This CDR3 spans 14 amino acids. CDR3 sequence reads: CASRVGLQDTEAFF. CDR3 DNA sequence: TGTGCCAGCAGAGTAGGACTACAAGACACTGAAGCTTTCTTT.

V and J are TRBV11-2 and TRBJ2-3; 7 nucleotides align to TRBD1. This CDR3 region has 19 residues. Germline V gene data show CDR1 as SGHAT and CDR2 as FQNNGV. J lost 0 bases, V lost 3 bases, and 15 bases had no gene match. The CDR3 spells CASSFLPDKTGPSTDTQYF. For the CDR3, the DNA is TGTGCCAGCAGCTTTCTCCCCGACAAGACAGGGCCAAGCACAGATACGCAGTATTTT.

This clone showed up just once. The chain recombines TRBV7-9 with TRBJ2-5, with 9 nucleotides matching TRBD1. Germline trimming cut 5 bases from V and 6 bases from J; bases unmatched to any gene: 16. The CDR3 consists of 17 residues. Germline CDR1 SEHNR, CDR2 FQNEAQ (reference sequence). CDR3 nucleotides: TGTGCCAGCAGCCCCGACGGGGGACAGGGTAGTGGAAAGACCCAGTACTTC. Amino acids: CASSPDGGQGSGKTQYF. Full variable domain (missing parts from reference TRBV7-9 and TRBJ2-5): DTGVSQNPRHKITKRGQNVTFRCDPISEHNRLYWYRQTLGQGPEFLTYFQNEAQLEKSRLLSDRFSAERPKGSFSTLEIQRTEQGDSAMYLCASSPDGGQGSGKTQYFGPGTRLLVL.

The V call is TRBV30, the J call TRBJ1-1, with TRBD1 matching over 8 bases. This CDR3 comprises 13 residues. V shed 4 bases and J 7 bases; nucleotides not matched to a gene: 8. Germline-derived CDR1 and CDR2 are GTSNPN and SVGIG (reference sequence). The CDR3 here is CAWTRGLEYEAFF. The CDR3 DNA is TGTGCCTGGACCAGGGGGCTTGAGTATGAAGCTTTCTTT. Combining the CDR3 with reference TRBV30 and TRBJ1-1 gives the whole variable domain SQTIHQWPATLVQPVGSPLSLECTVEGTSNPNLYWYRQAAGRGLQLLFYSVGIGQISSEVPQNLSASRPQDRQFILSSKKLLLSDSGFYLCAWTRGLEYEAFFGQGTRLTVV.

The chain carries TRBV2 and TRBJ2-7, with D perhaps matching TRBD1 or TRBD2 (5 bases each). Trimming left V 8 bases short and J 6 bases short, with 17 bases between. The CDR3 length is 13 residues. Germline-derived CDR1 and CDR2 are SNHLY and FYNNEI. The CDR3 DNA sequence: TGTGCCAGCCGGAGAGGGGATTTTTCCGAGCAGTACTTC. Translated: CASRRGDFSEQYF.

This rearrangement joins TRBV5-1 to TRBJ2-3; D perhaps matches TRBD1 (5 bases). V lost 4 bases and J lost 2, with 11 bases in between. CDR3 size: 14 residues. Germline CDR1 reads SGHRS; CDR2 reads YFSETQ. Here the CDR3 reads CASSRGGFTDTQYF. CDR3 in DNA: TGCGCCAGCAGCAGGGGCGGCTTCACAGATACGCAGTATTTT.

The rearrangement links TRBV7-2 to TRBJ1-2, with 8 positions matching TRBD1. Germline V gene sequence: CDR1 SGHTA, CDR2 FQGNSA. J was trimmed by 7 bases and V by 4 bases; bases with no gene match: 5. This CDR3 is built from 13 residues. This CDR3 reads CASSSQGEGGYTF. The CDR3 DNA reads TGTGCCAGCAGCTCACAGGGGGAGGGTGGCTACACCTTC. Based on the CDR3 plus reference TRBV7-2 and TRBJ1-2, the full variable domain is GAGVSQSPSNKVTEKGKDVELRCDPISGHTALYWYRQSLGQGLEFLIYFQGNSAPDKSGLPSDRFSAERTGGSVSTLTIQRTQQEDSAVYLCASSSQGEGGYTFGSGTRLTVV.

The chain recombines TRBV29-1 with TRBJ2-5; 9 bases map to TRBD1. The length of the CDR3 is 15 residues. V lost 1 base and J lost 4; bases outside the gene matches: 7. The germline V gene has CDR1 SQVTM and CDR2 ANQGSEA. CDR3: CSVEGGQGQGETQYF. CDR3 DNA: TGCAGCGTTGAAGGGGGACAGGGCCAGGGAGAGACCCAGTACTTC.

Of note for this clone: Distinct nucleotide sequences in the sample also encode this CDR3. This chain joins TRBV5-1 and TRBJ2-5, with 14 bases identical to TRBD2. Unmatched junction bases numbered 4, after V lost 2 bases and J lost 1 base. Germline CDR1 reads SGHRS; CDR2 reads YFSETQ. CDR3 length equals 17 residues. CDR3 DNA: TGCGCCAGCAGCTTCGGACTAGCGGGGGGTTCCCAAGAGACCCAGTACTTC. Translating it yields CASSFGLAGGSQETQYF.

The V call is TRBV9, the J call TRBJ2-2; 10 positions agree with TRBD1. CDR3 length: 15 residues. The V segment lost 4 bases and the J segment 7 bases; nucleotides outside the gene matches: 7. The V gene's germline CDR1 is SGDLS and CDR2 YYNGEE. The CDR3 protein is CASSRDRGSSGELFF. The DNA of the CDR3 is TGTGCCAGCAGCAGGGACAGGGGTTCAAGCGGGGAGCTGTTTTTT.

The chain couples TRBV11-2 to TRBJ2-7, with D uncertain. CDR1 is SGHAT, CDR2 FQNNGV, per germline. The CDR3 is 16 amino acids. Trimming shortened V by 0 bases and J by 7 bases, and 19 bases separated the two germline ends. CDR3 sequence (DNA): TGTGCCAGCAGCTTAGAACGGGCCCACGGTGTTGGAGAGCAGTACTTC. Translation gives CASSLERAHGVGEQYF.

The J gene is TRBJ1-6, the V gene TRBV28; the match to TRBD1 covers 7 bases. Germline V gene sequence: CDR1 MDHEN, CDR2 SYDVKM. Germline trimming cut 5 bases from V and 7 bases from J; bases unmatched to any gene: 5. There are 14 residues in the CDR3. Here the CDR3 reads CASSQGQINSPLHF. In nucleotides, the CDR3 is TGTGCCAGCAGTCAGGGACAGATAAATTCACCCCTCCACTTT. Filled out from reference TRBV28 and TRBJ1-6, the complete variable domain reads DVKVTQSSRYLVKRTGEKVFLECVQDMDHENMFWYRQDPGLGLRLIYFSYDVKMKEKGDIPEGYSVSREKKERFSLILESASTNQTSMYLCASSQGQINSPLHFGNGTRLTVT.

The V gene is TRBV4-2, the J gene TRBJ1-4, with a possible D match to TRBD1 (5 bases). The CDR3 has 14 amino acids. The germline V gene has CDR1 LGHNA and CDR2 YNFKEQ. Trimming removed 4 bases from V and 6 bases from J, with 12 bases in between. CDR3: CASSLGERDEKLFF. CDR3 in DNA: TGTGCCAGCAGCCTAGGGGAGAGGGATGAAAAACTGTTTTTT.

This clone was detected only a few times. The V gene is TRBV3-1 (or the pseudogene TRBV3-2), the J gene TRBJ1-3; D uncertain. The V and J ends lost 6 bases and 0 bases respectively, with 6 bases between them. This CDR3 has 13 residues. Germline CDR1 is LGHDT and CDR2 is YNNKEL (reference sequence). CDR3 in DNA: TGTGCCAGCAGGATCGGCTCTGGAAACACCATATATTTT. Encoded protein: CASRIGSGNTIYF.